These T cell receptor beta chains were read from a single sample in a study of long-term antiretroviral therapy in people with HIV. The protocol was immunoSEQ multiplex PCR, while the TCRdb copy is restricted to in-frame clones and leaves out a portion. Of some 43,000 clones listed, about 89% are singletons. Sequencing used unsorted PBMCs, obtained 0.1 years before starting antiretroviral therapy. The source of these receptors is a woman aged 45-60 years with HIV. Each CDR3 is given without its conserved first and last residue. The order of the fields is V gene, CDR3 protein.

>TRBV5-1
ASSLEGRVYEQY
>TRBV7-3
ASSSSGEDTEAF
>TRBV7-8
ASSLGTGETEAF
>TRBV9
ASSVAGSMGVEAF
>TRBV2
ASSEASIGGGY
>TRBV5-1
ASSATGGGDEAF
>TRBV14
ASSQGGQGRVYGYT
>TRBV5-1
ASSPQGAKDEQY
>TRBV12-5
ASGPQGIDSPLH
>TRBV25-1
ASRQGLWGYT
>TRBV25-1
ASSEASSPRYT
>TRBV5-1
ASSLGDRGFDEQY
>TRBV7-2
ASSLFGQGYT
>TRBV19
ATGPGQLLEQY
>TRBV27
ASTTVGADTGELF
>TRBV6-5
ASSSYRELANYGYT
>TRBV29-1
SVEDTVGGSAF
>TRBV30
AWQYISGPQH
>TRBV6-4
ASSDSIREAF
>TRBV6-6
ASSYSGGPNYGYT
>TRBV4-3
ASSPRGGRGVEDTQY
>TRBV9
ASSVVGGEQY